This TCR beta chain was retrieved from a study of post-analysis software for immune sequencing data. General study points: TRBV5-6, TRBV5-1 and TRBV20-1 were among four or five TRBV segments more frequent in patients than controls.

Unique-molecular-identifier-tagged TCR beta cDNA libraries were used. TCRdb ran MiXCR on the PCR reads and lists one entry per CDR3 protein. The repertoire holds some 190,000 distinct CDR3 sequences, 29% seen once, with roughly 3.4% in the top ten. The CDR3 has 15 residues. V was trimmed by 0 bases and J by 11 bases, leaving 19 bases between them. The germline V gene encodes CDR1 MNHEY and CDR2 SVGAGI. This clonotype has just one count. Its target is not known. The sequenced sample consisted of blood. This chain uses TRBV6-5 with TRBJ2-5, with a tentative D call TRBD2 (5 bases). This sequence was found in a girl under 18 with multiple sclerosis. CDR3 coding DNA: TGTGCCAGCAGTTACTCGCTCCTAGCAGTAAATGAGCAGTACTTC. Amino acid sequence: CASSYSLLAVNEQYF.